A selection of T cell receptor beta chains follows, all from one sample in a study of blood T cell repertoires in COVID-19. The repertoire was sequenced with immunoSEQ multiplex PCR; TCRdb's copy has only in-frame clones and lacks some. The sample records a few hundred thousand clones, 80% to 85% being singletons. Sequencing was done on a sample of PBMCs or T cells enriched from blood (not recorded which). The receptors were sampled from a man aged 45 to 65 who had recovered from COVID-19. CDR3s include the opening cysteine and the closing phenylalanine or tryptophan. Each record gives: J gene, clone size, D gene, V gene, CDR3 protein, CDR3 DNA. A D gene is named only where the DNA matches it firmly. A clone size is listed for some rows: how often the clone was seen (once, few, many), or a class if it is expanded.

J gene: TRBJ2-2; clone size: .; D gene: .; V gene: TRBV7-3; CDR3 protein: CASSQTSTGELFF; CDR3 DNA: TGTGCCAGCAGCCAGACTAGCACCGGGGAGCTGTTTTTT
J gene: TRBJ2-2; clone size: .; D gene: TRBD1; V gene: TRBV5-1; CDR3 protein: CASSSGTVNTGELFF; CDR3 DNA: TGCGCCAGCAGTTCCGGGACAGTGAACACCGGGGAGCTGTTTTTT
J gene: TRBJ2-1; clone size: .; D gene: .; V gene: TRBV2; CDR3 protein: CASRANSGVYNEQFF; CDR3 DNA: TGTGCCAGCAGGGCAAATAGCGGAGTTTACAATGAGCAGTTCTTC
J gene: TRBJ1-1; clone size: .; D gene: .; V gene: TRBV7-3; CDR3 protein: CASSFTVNTEAFF; CDR3 DNA: TGTGCCAGCAGCTTCACAGTGAACACTGAAGCTTTCTTT
J gene: TRBJ1-1; clone size: .; D gene: TRBD1; V gene: TRBV7-6; CDR3 protein: CASSLGTRGPNTEAFF; CDR3 DNA: TGTGCCAGCAGCTTAGGTACCAGGGGGCCGAACACTGAAGCTTTCTTT
J gene: TRBJ2-1; clone size: .; D gene: TRBD2; V gene: TRBV3-1/TRBV3-2; CDR3 protein: CASSQGRGVVNEQFF; CDR3 DNA: TGTGCCAGCAGCCAAGGGCGGGGGGTGGTCAATGAGCAGTTCTTC
J gene: TRBJ1-3; clone size: .; D gene: .; V gene: TRBV5-5; CDR3 protein: CASSATGDSGNTIYF; CDR3 DNA: TGTGCCAGCAGTGCCACAGGTGACTCTGGAAACACCATATATTTT
J gene: TRBJ2-7; clone size: .; D gene: .; V gene: TRBV19; CDR3 protein: CASSTGLFYEQYF; CDR3 DNA: TGTGCCAGTAGTACAGGACTCTTCTACGAGCAGTACTTC
J gene: TRBJ1-5; clone size: .; D gene: .; V gene: TRBV18; CDR3 protein: CASSPLGAGQLQPQHF; CDR3 DNA: TGTGCCAGCTCACCCCTTGGGGCAGGGCAATTACAGCCCCAGCATTTT
J gene: TRBJ2-3; clone size: few; D gene: .; V gene: TRBV5-1; CDR3 protein: CASTGADTQYF; CDR3 DNA: TGCGCCAGCACCGGGGCAGATACGCAGTATTTT
J gene: TRBJ1-5; clone size: .; D gene: .; V gene: TRBV14; CDR3 protein: CASSQDRGQPQHF; CDR3 DNA: TGTGCCAGCAGCCAAGATAGGGGACAGCCCCAGCATTTT
J gene: TRBJ2-5; clone size: .; D gene: .; V gene: TRBV7-2; CDR3 protein: CASSSLRSLETQYF; CDR3 DNA: TGTGCCAGCAGCTCCCTCAGATCGTTAGAGACCCAGTACTTC
J gene: TRBJ1-5; clone size: .; D gene: .; V gene: TRBV7-9; CDR3 protein: CASSLIPRGGSNQPQHF; CDR3 DNA: TGTGCCAGCAGCTTAATCCCTCGGGGGGGAAGCAATCAGCCCCAGCATTTT
J gene: TRBJ1-1; clone size: .; D gene: .; V gene: TRBV9; CDR3 protein: CASSVGPGGEAFF; CDR3 DNA: TGTGCCAGCAGCGTAGGTCCCGGAGGGGAAGCTTTCTTT
J gene: TRBJ1-2; clone size: .; D gene: .; V gene: TRBV7-9; CDR3 protein: CATTPPGYTF; CDR3 DNA: TGTGCCACCACCCCCCCGGGCTACACCTTC
J gene: TRBJ2-7; clone size: .; D gene: .; V gene: TRBV4-1; CDR3 protein: CASSQEGQGLLHEQYF; CDR3 DNA: TGCGCCAGCAGCCAAGAGGGGCAGGGGTTGCTTCACGAGCAGTACTTC
J gene: TRBJ1-2; clone size: .; D gene: TRBD1; V gene: TRBV19; CDR3 protein: CASSTRQGLSYGYTF; CDR3 DNA: TGTGCCAGTAGTACCCGACAGGGGTTGAGCTATGGCTACACCTTC
J gene: TRBJ2-2; clone size: .; D gene: .; V gene: TRBV19; CDR3 protein: CASEIESTGELFF; CDR3 DNA: TGTGCCAGTGAAATAGAAAGCACCGGGGAGCTGTTTTTT
J gene: TRBJ2-7; clone size: .; D gene: .; V gene: TRBV6-1; CDR3 protein: CASSAVANDKSYEQYF; CDR3 DNA: TGTGCCAGCAGTGCAGTTGCAAACGACAAATCCTACGAGCAGTACTTC
J gene: TRBJ2-1; clone size: .; D gene: .; V gene: TRBV5-4; CDR3 protein: CASSKLSQEQFF; CDR3 DNA: TGTGCCAGCAGCAAACTATCGCAGGAGCAGTTCTTC
J gene: TRBJ1-6; clone size: .; D gene: .; V gene: TRBV30; CDR3 protein: CASWQGHSPLHF; CDR3 DNA: TGTGCCTCCTGGCAGGGGCATTCACCCCTCCACTTT
J gene: TRBJ1-6; clone size: .; D gene: TRBD1; V gene: TRBV18; CDR3 protein: CASSPGQENSPLHF; CDR3 DNA: TGTGCCAGCTCCCCAGGACAGGAGAATTCACCCCTCCACTTT
J gene: TRBJ1-2; clone size: few; D gene: .; V gene: TRBV25-1; CDR3 protein: CASSEYGQGQGGYTF; CDR3 DNA: TGTGCCAGCAGTGAATATGGGCAGGGGCAGGGTGGCTACACCTTC
J gene: TRBJ1-5; clone size: few; D gene: .; V gene: TRBV12-3/TRBV12-4; CDR3 protein: CASTRGKQPQHF; CDR3 DNA: TGTGCCAGCACCCGGGGGAAACAGCCCCAGCATTTT
J gene: TRBJ2-1; clone size: .; D gene: .; V gene: TRBV12-5; CDR3 protein: CASGWIRNRETNEQFF; CDR3 DNA: TGTGCTAGTGGTTGGATCCGGAACAGGGAGACCAATGAGCAGTTCTTC
J gene: TRBJ1-5; clone size: .; D gene: .; V gene: TRBV18; CDR3 protein: CASSPVPQNSNQPQHF; CDR3 DNA: TGTGCCAGCTCACCTGTCCCTCAGAATAGCAATCAGCCCCAGCATTTT
J gene: TRBJ1-2; clone size: .; D gene: TRBD1; V gene: TRBV12-3/TRBV12-4; CDR3 protein: CASTGRGLNGYTF; CDR3 DNA: TGTGCCAGCACTGGCAGGGGGCTAAATGGCTACACCTTC
J gene: TRBJ1-1; clone size: once; D gene: .; V gene: TRBV10-3; CDR3 protein: CAIRRNTEAFF; CDR3 DNA: TGTGCCATCAGGAGGAACACTGAAGCTTTCTTT